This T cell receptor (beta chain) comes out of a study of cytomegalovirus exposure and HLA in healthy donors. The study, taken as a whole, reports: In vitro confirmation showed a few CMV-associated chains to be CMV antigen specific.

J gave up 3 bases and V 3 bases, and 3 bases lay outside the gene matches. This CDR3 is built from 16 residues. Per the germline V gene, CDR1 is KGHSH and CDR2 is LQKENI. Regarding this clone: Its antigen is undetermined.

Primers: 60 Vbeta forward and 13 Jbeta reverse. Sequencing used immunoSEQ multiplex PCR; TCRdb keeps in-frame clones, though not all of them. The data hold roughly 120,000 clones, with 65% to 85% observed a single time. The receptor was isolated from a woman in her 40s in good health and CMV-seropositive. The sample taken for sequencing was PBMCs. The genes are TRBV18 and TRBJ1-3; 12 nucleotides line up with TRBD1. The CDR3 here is CASSPGTGGIGNTIYF. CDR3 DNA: TGTGCCAGCTCACCGGGGACAGGGGGCATTGGAAACACCATATATTTT. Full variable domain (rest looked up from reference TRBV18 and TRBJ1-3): NAGVMQNPRHLVRRRGQEARLRCSPMKGHSHVYWYRQLPEEGLKFMVYLQKENIIDESGMPKERFSAEFPKEGPSILRIQQVVRGDSAAYFCASSPGTGGIGNTIYFGEGSWLTVV.